This entry lists 27 T cell receptor beta chains sequenced from one sample in a study of T cell repertoires in cytomegalovirus infection. MiXCR, run by TCRdb on the reads, gives a single entry per CDR3 protein. The table lists some 920,000 distinct CDR3 sequences, around a third of them singletons. No antigen has been identified for these receptors. The sample in question was cultured CD8+ T cells from PBMCs, obtained from culture after CMV antigen stimulation. These receptors originate from a human donor in good health (CMV status not recorded). Some clones in this sample may be carry-over from other donors' samples.

Comments on this clonotype: This is likely an artifact of a read error, given a far larger clone one base away. The chain joins TRBV7-2 to TRBJ1-1; no clear D gene. Germline CDR1 and CDR2: SGHTA and FQGNSA. This CDR3 has 13 amino acids. The CDR3 nucleotides are TGTGCCAGCAGCTTAGCCCAGAACACTGAAGTTTTCTTT. This sequence encodes CASSLAQNTEVFF.

This clonotype was counted a few times. As DNA, the CDR3 is TGTGCCAGCAGCTTAAAGGGACAGCTTATCTCTGGGGCCAACGTCCTGACTTTC. Residues: CASSLKGQLISGANVLTF. The chain couples TRBV7-3 to TRBJ2-6, with 7 bases lining up with TRBD1. The germline V gene encodes CDR1 SGHTA and CDR2 FQGTGA. J lost 0 bases, V lost 1 base, and 6 bases had no gene match. The CDR3 extends over 18 amino acids. Full variable domain (missing parts from reference TRBV7-3 and TRBJ2-6): GAGVSQTPSNKVTEKGKYVELRCDPISGHTALYWYRQSLGQGPEFLIYFQGTGAADDSGLPNDRFFAVRPEGSVSTLKIQRTERGDSAVYLCASSLKGQLISGANVLTFGAGSRLTVL.

V usage is TRBV6-6 and J usage is TRBJ1-4; 8 bases are a match to TRBD1. This CDR3 has 14 amino acids. The V gene end was trimmed by 6 bases and the J gene end by 8 bases; junction bases not matched to a gene: 8. Germline-derived CDR1 and CDR2 are MNHNY and SVGAGI (reference sequence). The CDR3 DNA reads TGTGCCAGCAGCCTAAATGGACAGGGAGAAAAACTGTTTTTT. It yields the protein CASSLNGQGEKLFF.

The genes are TRBV7-6 and TRBJ1-3, with D possibly matching TRBD1 (5 bases). CDR3 size: 15 residues. Germline V lookup: CDR1 SGHVS, CDR2 FNYEAQ. V was pared by 5 bases and J by 4 bases, with 15 bases between. The CDR3 protein is CASSLGGTPGNTIYF. The CDR3 coding sequence is TGTGCCAGCAGCCTGGGCGGGACGCCCGGAAACACCATATATTTT.

This clonotype was seen many times. This chain's CDR3 is CASTGQHILSANVLTF. CDR3 coding DNA: TGTGCCAGCACGGGACAGCATATCCTCTCGGCCAACGTCCTGACTTTC. The rearrangement links TRBV6-1 to TRBJ2-6; 7 bases are a match to TRBD1. CDR3 length: 16 amino acids. V trimming: 7 bases; J trimming: 6 bases; junction bases outside the gene matches: 12. Germline CDR1 and CDR2: MNHNS and SASEGT.

V gene TRBV19 combines with J gene TRBJ1-5; D is undetermined. V dropped 3 bases and J dropped 0 bases, with 6 bases sitting between them. The germline V gene encodes CDR1 LNHDA and CDR2 SQIVND (reference sequence). The CDR3 has 14 amino acids. The CDR3: CASSIKLSNQPQHF. In nucleotides, the CDR3 is TGTGCCAGTAGTATTAAACTTAGCAATCAGCCCCAGCATTTT.

J is TRBJ1-4 and V is TRBV7-9; possible D gene TRBD1, 5 bases. Per the germline V gene, CDR1 is SEHNR and CDR2 is FQNEAQ (reference sequence). V was shortened by 5 bases and J by 0 bases, with 13 bases between the two germline ends. The CDR3 length is 16 residues. This CDR3 is CASSNAGITTNEKLFF. CDR3 DNA: TGTGCCAGCAGCAATGCAGGGATTACAACTAATGAAAAACTGTTTTTT.

The J gene is TRBJ2-2, the V gene TRBV6-2 or TRBV6-3, with no clear D. Trimming stripped 7 bases from V and 4 bases from J, with 13 bases between. This CDR3 has 14 residues. Per the germline V gene, CDR1 is MNHEY and CDR2 is SVGEGT. CDR3 region: CASIRFVGTGELFF. The CDR3, as DNA: TGTGCCAGCATCAGATTTGTGGGCACCGGGGAGCTGTTTTTT.

This clonotype was found a few times. V is TRBV19 and J is TRBJ1-2; D may be TRBD1 (5 bases). With 5 bases removed from V and 6 bases from J, the gap between germline ends came to 19 bases. CDR1 and CDR2 from the germline V gene are LNHDA and SQIVND (reference sequence). The CDR3 loop spans 15 amino acids. This CDR3 reads CASSSTSRDYNGYTF. DNA for the CDR3: TGTGCCAGTAGTTCCACCTCTCGGGACTATAATGGCTACACCTTC.

The chain is built from TRBV19 and TRBJ1-5; 9 bases line up with TRBD1. V dropped 6 bases and J dropped 6; count of bases not matched to a gene: 6. From germline, CDR1 is LNHDA and CDR2 SQIVND (reference sequence). This CDR3 comprises 14 residues. The CDR3 sequence: CASRAGTGPQPQHF. CDR3 DNA sequence: TGTGCCAGTAGGGCCGGGACAGGGCCTCAGCCCCAGCATTTT.

This clonotype showed up many times. V is TRBV7-9 and J is TRBJ2-1, with D tentatively TRBD1 (6 bases). CDR1 SEHNR and CDR2 FQNEAQ come from the germline V gene (reference sequence). Deletions cut 3 bases from V and 12 bases from J, with 18 bases between. The CDR3 covers 14 residues. As DNA, the CDR3 is TGTGCCAGCAGCTTTTTCGACAGGCGGAGCGGGCAGTTCTTC. Amino acid sequence: CASSFFDRRSGQFF.

This clonotype was detected only a few times. The CDR3 DNA follows: TGCAGTGCTCCGGACCCCCTAGCGGGGGCCAACAATGAGCAGTTCTTC. Translation: CSAPDPLAGANNEQFF. The chain combines TRBV20-1 with TRBJ2-1; 10 bases are a match to TRBD2. The CDR3 extends over 16 amino acids. After removal of 5 bases from V and 5 bases from J, the junction contained 12 bases not matched to a gene. Per germline, CDR1 DFQATT and CDR2 SNEGSKA (reference sequence).

The J gene is TRBJ2-3, the V gene TRBV6-1; 9 bases line up with TRBD2. Germline V gives CDR1 MNHNS, CDR2 SASEGT. Germline trimming cut 5 bases from V and 15 bases from J; bases unmatched to any gene: 9. This CDR3 has 12 amino acids. CDR3: CASSLDGTSLYF. In DNA form, the CDR3 reads TGTGCCAGCAGTTTGGACGGGACTAGCCTTTATTTT.

The V gene is TRBV6-2 or TRBV6-3, the J gene TRBJ2-7; a weak D match, TRBD1 (6 bases). The CDR3 length is 13 residues. Looked up from germline, CDR1 is MNHEY and CDR2 is SVGEGT. V shed 6 bases and J shed 4 bases, with 13 bases lying between them. CDR3 residues: CASRPGTSYEQYV. The CDR3 DNA follows: TGTGCCAGCAGACCCGGGACATCGTACGAGCAGTACGTC.

The V call is TRBV4-1, the J call TRBJ1-2, with 7 nucleotides matching TRBD1. This CDR3 has 14 residues. With V trimmed by 3 bases and J by 3 bases, 4 bases remained unmatched. Germline V lookup: CDR1 MGHRA, CDR2 YSYEKL. The CDR3 nucleotides are TGCGCCAGCAGCCACCCGGGACAGTACTATGGCTACACCTTC. It specifies CASSHPGQYYGYTF.

This clonotype was recorded at least ten times. The CDR3 sequence is CASSLVARTDTQYF. DNA of the CDR3: TGTGCCAGCAGCTTAGTTGCGCGGACAGATACGCAGTATTTT. The V and J genes are TRBV7-2 and TRBJ2-3; D not resolved. V lost 1 base and J 3 bases, leaving 8 bases between the germline ends. The germline CDR1 and CDR2 sequences are SGHTA and FQGNSA. This CDR3 contains 14 residues.

J is TRBJ2-3 and V is TRBV7-2; TRBD2 agrees at 11 bases. The CDR3 is 16 amino acids. Germline assignment: CDR1 SGHTA and CDR2 FQGNSA. V lost 5 bases to trimming and J lost 4 bases; unmatched junction nucleotides: 8. The CDR3 nucleotides are TGTGCCAGCAGCCCGGGGACTAGCGGTTACCCAGATACGCAGTATTTT. It codes for CASSPGTSGYPDTQYF.

This clonotype came up a few times. The V call is TRBV20-1, the J call TRBJ1-2, with 7 bases identical to TRBD1. Germline V gene sequence: CDR1 DFQATT, CDR2 SNEGSKA (reference sequence). Trimming took 5 bases from V and 2 from J; bases not matched to a gene: 5. This CDR3 has 13 residues. This chain's CDR3 is CSAGTASNYGYTF. The CDR3 region has the DNA TGCAGTGCTGGGACAGCTTCAAACTATGGCTACACCTTC.

The DNA of the CDR3 is TGTGCCAGCAGCTCCCGAGCTTCCAATGAGCAGTTCTTC. Protein: CASSSRASNEQFF. The V gene is TRBV7-9, the J gene TRBJ2-1, with D unresolved. CDR1 and CDR2 (germline): SEHNR, FQNEAQ (reference sequence). The length of the CDR3 is 13 residues. V shed 4 bases and J shed 6 bases, with 10 bases lying between them.

The table lists this clonotype with a few counts. V and J are TRBV7-9 and TRBJ2-2; 8 bases map to TRBD2. There are 16 residues in the CDR3. Germline CDR1 reads SEHNR; CDR2 reads FQNEAQ (reference sequence). The J segment lost 3 bases and the V segment lost 4 bases, leaving 7 bases of the junction unmatched. Here the CDR3 DNA reads TGTGCCAGCAGCTCCGGAGCGGGGGCCGACACCGGGGAGCTGTTTTTT. Translated: CASSSGAGADTGELFF.

This clonotype appeared a few times. The chain links TRBV4-1 to TRBJ1-1; no clear D. The CDR3 length is 13 residues. The V end lost 1 base, the J end lost 3 bases, and 6 bases lay between the germline ends. Germline V lookup: CDR1 MGHRA, CDR2 YSYEKL. The DNA of the CDR3 is TGCGCCAGCAGCCAAGGAACAGACACTGAAGCTTTCTTT. Protein sequence: CASSQGTDTEAFF.

This clonotype has just one count. The J gene is TRBJ2-2, the V gene TRBV7-3; TRBD1 aligns across 9 bases. This CDR3 is 15 amino acids long. The germline V gene encodes CDR1 SGHTA and CDR2 FQGTGA. V trimming: 6 bases; J trimming: 3 bases; junction bases outside the gene matches: 5. The CDR3 DNA sequence: TGTGCCAGCAGACGAACAGGGGGCGACACCGGGGAGCTGTTTTTT. Translation gives CASRRTGGDTGELFF.

This clonotype was detected once. A much larger clone lies one base from this, so it may be a read error. J is TRBJ1-1 and V is TRBV7-2; a weak D match, TRBD1 (6 bases). The CDR3 has 14 amino acids. Germline-derived CDR1 and CDR2 are SGHTA and FQGNSA. CDR3 amino acids: CASSSGHLNTKAFF. CDR3 DNA: TGTGCCAGCAGCTCGGGACACTTGAACACTAAAGCTTTCTTT.

This clonotype was observed a single time. The chain has TRBV7-4 and TRBJ2-7, with TRBD2 matching 9 bases. CDR1 and CDR2 (germline): SGHVT, SQSDAQ. V was clipped by 3 bases and J by 4 bases; unmatched bases: 7. This CDR3 spans 15 amino acids. CDR3 protein: CASSLRGGLGYEQYF. The CDR3 nucleotides read TGTGCCAGCAGCTTGCGGGGGGGCCTGGGGTACGAGCAGTACTTC.

Note on this clonotype: Since the CDR3 does not end with the conserved phenylalanine or tryptophan, this likely comes from a read error. This chain connects TRBV6-1 to TRBJ2-3; no clear D gene. V lost 1 base, J lost 1 base, and 9 bases lay in between. There are 15 residues in the CDR3. The V gene's germline CDR1 is MNHNS and CDR2 SASEGT. DNA for the CDR3: TGTGCCAGCAGTGAAGGAGTTTCCCGCACAGATACGCAGTATTAT. Amino acids: CASSEGVSRTDTQYY.

This clonotype was seen only a few times. The V gene is TRBV13, the J gene TRBJ2-3; 8 bases are shared with TRBD1. V shed 5 bases and J 5 bases; nucleotides not matched to a gene: 12. CDR1 is PRHDT, CDR2 FYEKMQ, per germline (reference sequence). The CDR3 covers 16 residues. The CDR3 sequence is CASSPRQGSVEDTQYF. In DNA, the CDR3 is TGTGCCAGCAGCCCACGACAGGGGAGTGTAGAAGATACGCAGTATTTT. The full variable domain, in which reference TRBV13 and TRBJ2-3 provide the parts outside the CDR3, is AAGVIQSPRHLIKEKRETATLKCYPIPRHDTVYWYQQGPGQDPQFLISFYEKMQSDKGSIPDRFSAQQFSDYHSELNMSSLELGDSALYFCASSPRQGSVEDTQYFGPGTRLTVL.

In its sample, this clonotype was seen many times. This chain connects TRBV19 to TRBJ1-1; D is perhaps TRBD1 (5 bases). CDR1 is LNHDA, CDR2 SQIVND, per germline (reference sequence). The CDR3 is 13 amino acids. The V gene lost 9 bases and the J gene lost 1 base, with 12 bases spanning the gap. For the CDR3, the DNA is TGTGCCAGCAGCCGAGGACAGAACACTGAAGCTTTCTTT. Translated, it gives CASSRGQNTEAFF. The entire variable domain, with the rest obtained from reference TRBV19 and TRBJ1-1, is as follows: DGGITQSPKYLFRKEGQNVTLSCEQNLNHDAMYWYRQDPGQGLRLIYYSQIVNDFQKGDIAEGYSVSREKKESFPLTVTSAQKNPTAFYLCASSRGQNTEAFFGQGTRLTVV.